What follows are 5 T cell receptor beta chains derived from one specimen sequenced in a study of Graves' ophthalmopathy and Graves' hyperthyroidism (dated 2018 in TCRdb). Sequencing used an Illumina HiSeq 2000. TCR beta CDR3 regions were amplified from RNA transcripts for repertoire sequencing. The first round was an RT-PCR using HTBI primers with the Qiagen OneStep RT-PCR kit, and this first round was followed by a second-round multiplex PCR, then size selection and purification. The public reads were reprocessed in TCRdb via fastp at Q25 and MiXCR, keeping in-frame beta chains. Records with the same CDR3 protein are collapsed into one entry carrying the most frequent genes and DNA. Here the sample has a few hundred thousand distinct CDR3 sequences; 15% to 19% occur a single time. Of the sample, about 7% is held by the ten largest clones. Sequencing used peripheral blood. These receptors originate from a woman younger than 35 with stable Graves' hyperthyroidism. Donor details come from another sample of the same person, matched by shared clones.

This clonotype was seen at least ten times. V is TRBV12-5 and J is TRBJ2-7, with a tentative D call TRBD2 (5 bases). The germline V and J ends were trimmed by 8 bases and 4 bases, with 15 bases remaining between them. Germline V CDR1 and CDR2: LGHNT, FRNRAP. CDR3 length: 13 residues. CDR3 DNA sequence: TGTGCTAGTCGAGGGTTACTCCCTTACGAGCAGTACTTC. Residues: CASRGLLPYEQYF.

This chain connects TRBV28 to TRBJ2-7; 7 bases match TRBD2. CDR1 is MDHEN, CDR2 SYDVKM, per germline. J was trimmed by 3 bases and V by 5 bases; bases with no gene match: 7. The CDR3 runs 14 residues. The CDR3 spells CASSLTSANYEQYF. The CDR3, as DNA: TGTGCCAGCAGTCTCACTAGCGCTAACTACGAGCAGTACTTC.

This clonotype was seen many times. The chain carries TRBV19 and TRBJ1-1; D might be TRBD1 (5 bases). Trimming took 4 bases from V and 10 from J, leaving 10 bases between them. Germline assignment: CDR1 LNHDA and CDR2 SQIVND (reference sequence). The CDR3 loop spans 11 amino acids. CDR3 region: CASSRGVRAFF. CDR3 DNA: TGTGCCAGTAGTAGAGGGGTGAGAGCTTTCTTT.

This clonotype was seen many times. V usage is TRBV20-1 and J usage is TRBJ1-1; D not resolved. Germline values: CDR1 DFQATT, CDR2 SNEGSKA (reference sequence). The V gene lost 0 bases and the J gene lost 7 bases, with 9 bases spanning the gap. The CDR3 spans 12 residues. In nucleotides, the CDR3 is TGCAGTGCTAGAGAAGGGTGGTATGAAGCTTTCTTT. This translates into CSAREGWYEAFF.

To note about this clonotype: A much larger clone differs by one base, so this may be a read error. The chain has TRBV7-9 and TRBJ1-2; no clear D gene. The CDR3 contains 13 residues. V was pared by 1 base and J by 3 bases, with 6 bases between. In germline, CDR1 is SEHNR, CDR2 FQNEAQ (reference sequence). Here the CDR3 reads CASSLGADYGYTF. In nucleotides, the CDR3 is TGTGCCAGCAGCTTAGGGGCGGACTATGGCTACACCTTC.